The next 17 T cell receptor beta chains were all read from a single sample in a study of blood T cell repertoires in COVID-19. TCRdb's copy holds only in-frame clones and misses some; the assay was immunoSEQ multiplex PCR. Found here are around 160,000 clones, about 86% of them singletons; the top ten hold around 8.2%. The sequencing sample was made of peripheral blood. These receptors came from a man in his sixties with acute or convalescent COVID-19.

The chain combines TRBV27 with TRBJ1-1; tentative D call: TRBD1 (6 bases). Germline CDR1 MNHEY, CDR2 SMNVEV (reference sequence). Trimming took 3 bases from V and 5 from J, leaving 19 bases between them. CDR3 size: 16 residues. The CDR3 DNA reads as TGTGCCAGCAGTTTCGGTTGGGATAGGGGGAATACTGAAGCTTTCTTT. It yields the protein CASSFGWDRGNTEAFF.

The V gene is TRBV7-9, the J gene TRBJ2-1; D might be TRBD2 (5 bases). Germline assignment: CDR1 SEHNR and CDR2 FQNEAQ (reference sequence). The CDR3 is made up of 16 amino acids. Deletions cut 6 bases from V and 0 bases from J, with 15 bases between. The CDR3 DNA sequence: TGTGCCAGCAGGGGGAGACGGGGAAGCTCCTACAATGAGCAGTTCTTC. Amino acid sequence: CASRGRRGSSYNEQFF.

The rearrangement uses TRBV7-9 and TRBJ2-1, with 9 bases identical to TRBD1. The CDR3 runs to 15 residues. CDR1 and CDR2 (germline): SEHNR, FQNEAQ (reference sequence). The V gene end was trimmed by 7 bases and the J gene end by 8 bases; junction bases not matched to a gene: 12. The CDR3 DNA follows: TGTGCCAGCATTCGGATTGGACAGGGGAGGGATGAGCAGTTCTTC. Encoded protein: CASIRIGQGRDEQFF.

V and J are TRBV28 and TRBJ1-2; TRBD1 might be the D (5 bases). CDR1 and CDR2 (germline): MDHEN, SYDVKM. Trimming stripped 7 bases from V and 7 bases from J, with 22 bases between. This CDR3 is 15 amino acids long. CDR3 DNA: TGTGCCAGCACTTGGGGGAGTTTGGGAGGTGTTGGCTACACCTTC. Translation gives CASTWGSLGGVGYTF.

The CDR3 reads CSAGKGYEQYF. CDR3 nucleotide sequence: TGCAGTGCCGGGAAGGGTTACGAGCAGTACTTC. The chain is built from TRBV20-1 and TRBJ2-7; possible D gene TRBD2, 5 bases. Germline V lookup: CDR1 DFQATT, CDR2 SNEGSKA (reference sequence). Trimming took 6 bases from V and 4 from J, leaving 10 bases between them. CDR3 length: 11 amino acids.

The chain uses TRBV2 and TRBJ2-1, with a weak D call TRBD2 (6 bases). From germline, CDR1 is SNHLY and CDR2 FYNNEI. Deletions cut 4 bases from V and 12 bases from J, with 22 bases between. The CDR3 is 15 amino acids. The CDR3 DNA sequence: TGTGCCAGCAGTGCTCTTAGCGGACCCGTCCGAGGGCAGTTCTTC. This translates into CASSALSGPVRGQFF.

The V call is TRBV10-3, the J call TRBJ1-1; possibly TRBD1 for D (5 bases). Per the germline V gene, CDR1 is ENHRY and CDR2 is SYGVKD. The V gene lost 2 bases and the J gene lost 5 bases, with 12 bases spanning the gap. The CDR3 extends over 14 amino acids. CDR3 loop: CAISENLGGTEAFF. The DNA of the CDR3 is TGTGCCATCAGTGAGAATCTCGGGGGGACTGAAGCTTTCTTT.

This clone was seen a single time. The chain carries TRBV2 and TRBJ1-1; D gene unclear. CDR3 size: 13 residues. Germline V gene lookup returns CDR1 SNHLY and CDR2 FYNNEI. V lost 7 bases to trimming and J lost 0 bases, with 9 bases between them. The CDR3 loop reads CASKRVMNTEAFF. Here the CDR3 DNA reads TGTGCCAGCAAGCGGGTCATGAACACTGAAGCTTTCTTT.

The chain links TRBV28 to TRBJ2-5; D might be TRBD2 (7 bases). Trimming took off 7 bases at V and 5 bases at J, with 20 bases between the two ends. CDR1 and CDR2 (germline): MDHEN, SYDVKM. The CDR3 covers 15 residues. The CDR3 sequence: CASTTPRGAGETQYF. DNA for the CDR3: TGTGCCAGCACCACCCCCCGGGGGGCCGGCGAGACCCAGTACTTC.

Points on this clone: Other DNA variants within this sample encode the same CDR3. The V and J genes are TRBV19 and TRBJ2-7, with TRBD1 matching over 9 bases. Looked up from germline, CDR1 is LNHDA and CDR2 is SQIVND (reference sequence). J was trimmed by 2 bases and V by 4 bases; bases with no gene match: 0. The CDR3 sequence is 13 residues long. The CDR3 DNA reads TGTGCCAGTAGTAGGGACAGGGCCTACGAGCAGTACTTC. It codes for CASSRDRAYEQYF.

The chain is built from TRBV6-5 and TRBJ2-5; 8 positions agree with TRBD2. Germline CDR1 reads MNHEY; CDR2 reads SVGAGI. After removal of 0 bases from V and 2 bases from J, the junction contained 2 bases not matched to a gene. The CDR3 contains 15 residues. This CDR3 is CASSYSPGGQETQYF. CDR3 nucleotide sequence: TGTGCCAGCAGTTACTCCCCGGGGGGGCAAGAGACCCAGTACTTC.

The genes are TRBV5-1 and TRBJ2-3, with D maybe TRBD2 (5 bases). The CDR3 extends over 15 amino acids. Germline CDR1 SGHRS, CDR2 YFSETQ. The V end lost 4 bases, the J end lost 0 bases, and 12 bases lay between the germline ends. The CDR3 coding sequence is TGCGCCAGCAGCCGAGCGGTATCTAGCACAGATACGCAGTATTTT. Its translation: CASSRAVSSTDTQYF.

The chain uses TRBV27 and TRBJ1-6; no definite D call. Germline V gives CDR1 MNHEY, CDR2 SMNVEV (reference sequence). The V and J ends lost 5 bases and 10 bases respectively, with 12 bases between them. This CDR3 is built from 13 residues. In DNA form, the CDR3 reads TGTGCCAGCAGTCCAACCCGCGGGTCACCCCTCCACTTT. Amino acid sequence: CASSPTRGSPLHF.

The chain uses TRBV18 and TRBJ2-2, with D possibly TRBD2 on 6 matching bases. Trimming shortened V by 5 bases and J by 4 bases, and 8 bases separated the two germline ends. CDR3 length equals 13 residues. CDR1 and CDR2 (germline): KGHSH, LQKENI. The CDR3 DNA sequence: TGTGCCAGCTCAAGGGACTTCACCGGGGAGCTGTTTTTT. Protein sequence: CASSRDFTGELFF.

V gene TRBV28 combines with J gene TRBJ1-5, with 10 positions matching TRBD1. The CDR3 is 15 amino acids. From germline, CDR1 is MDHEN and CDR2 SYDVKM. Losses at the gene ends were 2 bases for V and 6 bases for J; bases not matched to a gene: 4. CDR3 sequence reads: CASSLAGQGSQPQHF. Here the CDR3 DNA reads TGTGCCAGCAGTTTAGCGGGACAGGGGAGTCAGCCCCAGCATTTT.

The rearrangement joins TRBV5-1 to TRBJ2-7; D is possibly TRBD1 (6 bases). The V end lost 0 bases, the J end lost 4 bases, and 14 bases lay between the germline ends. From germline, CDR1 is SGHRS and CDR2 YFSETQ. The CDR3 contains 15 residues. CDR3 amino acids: CASSLGTTGLYEQYF. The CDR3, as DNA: TGCGCCAGCAGCTTGGGCACTACAGGGTTGTACGAGCAGTACTTC.

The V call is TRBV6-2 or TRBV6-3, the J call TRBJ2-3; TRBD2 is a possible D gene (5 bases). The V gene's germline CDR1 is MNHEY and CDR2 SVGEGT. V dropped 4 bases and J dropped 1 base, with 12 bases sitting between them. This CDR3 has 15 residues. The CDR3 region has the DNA TGTGCCAGCAGTTGGAATGGACTCCGCACAGATACGCAGTATTTT. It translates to CASSWNGLRTDTQYF.